This TCR beta chain was sequenced during a study of OX40 agonist ivuxolimab in advanced cancers. Study summary: The treatment was a fully human IgG2 OX40 agonist, ivuxolimab. Aged roughly 23 to 80 with a mean of approximately 60 years, they were about 83% male. Three patients got partial responses; one had hepatocellular carcinoma and two had cutaneous melanoma.

CDR3 length equals 13 residues. The germline V gene encodes CDR1 MNHEY and CDR2 SMNVEV (reference sequence). Between the trimmed V and J ends, which lost 4 bases and 9 bases, there was a span of 15 bases. The protocol was immunoSEQ multiplex PCR, while the TCRdb copy is restricted to in-frame clones and leaves out a portion. The sample consists of some 90,000 clones, more than 70% of them appearing once. The chain combines TRBV27 with TRBJ2-5; D perhaps matches TRBD2 (5 bases). The sample consisted of CD4+ or CD8+ T cells sorted from blood, taken in a trial of the OX40 agonist ivuxolimab. The source of this sequence is an adult with an advanced solid tumor such as melanoma, head and neck, liver or kidney cancer. CDR3 in amino acids: CASSSGVAKAQYF. The CDR3 coding sequence is TGTGCCAGCAGTTCCGGGGTAGCAAAGGCCCAGTACTTC.